A selection of T cell receptor beta chains follows, all from one sample in a study of CD8 T cells in Susac syndrome. MiXCR was run by TCRdb on the immunoSEQ multiplex PCR reads, yielding one entry per CDR3 protein. The sample has roughly 120,000 distinct CDR3 sequences; 90% to 95% are singletons. The sequencing input was CD8+ T cells from PBMCs. Receptor source: a human donor with multiple sclerosis. Each CDR3 is given with its conserved first and last residue. D genes are given only for firm matches. A row's size may be missing; if present it is once, few, many or a size class.

v_call	d_call	j_call	clone_size	cdr3_aa	cdr3_nt
TRBV27	TRBD2	TRBJ2-3	-	CASSPRTSGRTDTQYF	TGTGCCAGCAGTCCTAGGACTAGCGGGAGAACAGATACGCAGTATTTT
TRBV4-2	-	TRBJ2-3	-	CASSLPYSEDTQYF	TGTGCCAGCAGCCTGCCATATTCGGAGGATACGCAGTATTTT
TRBV27	TRBD2	TRBJ2-1	-	CASSLAPSGSSNEQFF	TGTGCCAGCAGTCTCGCCCCTAGCGGGAGTAGCAATGAGCAGTTCTTC
TRBV12-3/TRBV12-4	-	TRBJ2-5	-	CASSEPGGAETQYF	TGTGCCAGTTCCGAGCCGGGGGGCGCGGAGACCCAGTACTTC
TRBV6-1	TRBD1	TRBJ1-2	-	CASNRDRAIYGYTF	TGTGCCAGCAACCGGGACAGGGCAATCTATGGCTACACCTTC
TRBV4-1	-	TRBJ2-5	-	CASSHPGMSETQYF	TGCGCCAGCAGCCACCCAGGGATGTCAGAGACCCAGTACTTC
TRBV7-9	-	TRBJ1-6	-	CASSFGGGSPLHF	TGTGCCAGCAGCTTCGGGGGTGGTTCACCCCTCCACTTT
TRBV4-1	TRBD2	TRBJ2-5	-	CASSKIAGVNRQETQYF	TGCGCCAGCAGCAAAATAGCGGGGGTAAATCGCCAAGAGACCCAGTACTTC
TRBV2	-	TRBJ2-1	-	CASSARPGGEQFF	TGTGCCAGCAGTGCCCGCCCCGGCGGTGAGCAGTTCTTC
TRBV13	TRBD1	TRBJ2-2	-	CASSHRQGMNTGELFF	TGTGCCAGCAGCCACCGACAGGGGATGAACACCGGGGAGCTGTTTTTT
TRBV28	TRBD1	TRBJ1-2	-	CASSLRTGSDGYTF	TGTGCCAGCAGTTTAAGGACAGGGAGCGATGGCTACACCTTC
TRBV10-3	-	TRBJ2-6	-	CAIWRSGANVLTF	TGTGCCATCTGGCGCTCTGGGGCCAACGTCCTGACTTTC
TRBV6-4	-	TRBJ2-1	-	CATRGSYNEQFF	TGTGCCACCCGGGGCAGCTACAATGAGCAGTTCTTC
TRBV2	-	TRBJ2-3	-	CASKLLAHTEDTQYF	TGTGCCAGCAAATTACTAGCTCACACGGAAGATACGCAGTATTTT
TRBV7-9	-	TRBJ2-5	-	CASSSTTGGSQYF	TGTGCCAGCAGCTCCACGACAGGAGGGTCCCAGTACTTC
TRBV4-1	-	TRBJ1-1	-	CASRITLTANTEAFF	TGCGCCAGCAGAATCACCCTGACAGCGAACACTGAAGCTTTCTTT
TRBV27	-	TRBJ1-2	-	CASSLSGGSGYTF	TGTGCCAGCAGTTTATCGGGGGGCTCTGGCTACACCTTC
TRBV4-1	TRBD1	TRBJ2-1	once	CASSQTWTGGASNEQFF	TGCGCCAGCAGCCAAACCTGGACAGGGGGCGCTTCCAATGAGCAGTTCTTC
TRBV12-3/TRBV12-4	-	TRBJ1-1	-	CASSFMGITEAFF	TGTGCCAGCAGTTTCATGGGTATCACTGAAGCTTTCTTT
TRBV12-3/TRBV12-4	-	TRBJ2-2	-	CARPLAGSTGELFF	TGTGCCAGGCCTCTTGCAGGGAGCACCGGGGAGCTGTTTTTT
TRBV4-1	-	TRBJ1-5	once	CASSQAGTSNQPQHF	TGCGCCAGCAGCCAAGCGGGGACTAGCAATCAGCCCCAGCATTTT
TRBV7-9	-	TRBJ2-1	-	CASSPHVKIYNEQFF	TGTGCCAGCAGCCCACACGTAAAAATCTACAATGAGCAGTTCTTC
TRBV30	-	TRBJ1-2	-	CATTGGGYTF	TGTGCCACAACCGGGGGGGGCTACACCTTC
TRBV7-8	TRBD2	TRBJ2-7	-	CASSLSGGAGREQYF	TGTGCCAGCAGCCTCAGCGGGGGGGCCGGTCGTGAGCAGTACTTC
TRBV5-1	-	TRBJ2-6	-	CASSLGAPLSGANVLTF	TGCGCCAGCAGCTTGGGGGCCCCGCTATCAGGGGCCAACGTCCTGACTTTC
TRBV20-1	TRBD2	TRBJ2-3	-	CSARDSAGVLDTQYF	TGCAGTGCTAGAGATAGTGCGGGAGTGTTGGATACGCAGTATTTT
TRBV2	TRBD1	TRBJ1-3	-	CASRDPTGAGNTIYF	TGTGCCAGCCGAGACCCGACAGGGGCAGGAAACACCATATATTTT
TRBV25-1	-	TRBJ2-3	-	CASSENTITQKYF	TGTGCCAGCAGTGAAAACACGATAACCCAAAAGTATTTT
TRBV12-3/TRBV12-4	TRBD2	TRBJ2-1	-	CASLGLAGGMNEQFF	TGTGCCAGCCTCGGTCTAGCGGGAGGTATGAATGAGCAGTTCTTC
TRBV11-3	TRBD2	TRBJ2-3	once	CASSSGRMDTQYF	TGTGCCAGCAGCAGCGGGAGGATGGATACGCAGTATTTT
TRBV4-1	-	TRBJ1-1	-	CASSQARGTNTEAFF	TGCGCCAGCAGCCAGGCCAGGGGCACGAACACTGAAGCTTTCTTT
TRBV9	-	TRBJ2-2	-	CASPDRYTGELFF	TGTGCCAGCCCCGACCGATACACCGGGGAGCTGTTTTTT
TRBV12-3/TRBV12-4	-	TRBJ2-1	once	CASTAGTLEQFF	TGTGCCAGCACCGCCGGGACACTAGAGCAGTTCTTC
TRBV5-6	TRBD1	TRBJ1-2	-	CASRSGQYGYTF	TGTGCCAGCAGGTCGGGACAGTATGGCTACACCTTC
TRBV14	-	TRBJ1-6	-	CASSQARTSPLHF	TGTGCCAGCAGCCAAGCCCGGACTTCACCCCTCCACTTT
TRBV6-4	-	TRBJ2-2	-	CASSDSSREVPGELFF	TGTGCCAGCAGTGACTCTTCCAGGGAAGTCCCCGGGGAGCTGTTTTTT
TRBV2	-	TRBJ2-3	-	CASVEGLKRTDTQYF	TGTGCCAGCGTCGAAGGACTCAAACGCACAGATACGCAGTATTTT
TRBV29-1	TRBD2	TRBJ2-5	-	CSGTSGGPQETQYF	TGCAGCGGGACTAGCGGGGGACCCCAAGAGACCCAGTACTTC
TRBV7-9	-	TRBJ1-2	-	CASSLIRDPNYGYTF	TGTGCCAGCAGCTTGATCCGGGACCCTAACTATGGCTACACCTTC
TRBV12-3/TRBV12-4	-	TRBJ2-1	-	CASSSGSLNEQFF	TGTGCCAGCAGTTCGGGGTCACTCAATGAGCAGTTCTTC
TRBV18	TRBD1	TRBJ1-5	-	CASSPTGDSNQPQHF	TGTGCCAGCTCACCGACAGGGGATAGCAATCAGCCCCAGCATTTT
TRBV7-7	-	TRBJ1-3	-	CASSLGPPSDSSGNTIYF	TGTGCCAGCAGCTTAGGGCCCCCCTCCGATAGCTCTGGAAACACCATATATTTT
TRBV12-3/TRBV12-4	-	TRBJ2-2	-	CASRGTGATGELFF	TGTGCCAGCAGGGGGACTGGCGCGACCGGGGAGCTGTTTTTT
TRBV19	-	TRBJ1-2	few	CASEDGRGYTF	TGTGCCAGTGAGGACGGTCGTGGCTACACCTTC
TRBV6-2/TRBV6-3	-	TRBJ1-1	-	CASSYVGGLNTEAFF	TGTGCCAGCAGTTACGTCGGAGGACTGAACACTGAAGCTTTCTTT
TRBV5-1	-	TRBJ2-1	-	CASSLASQVTEQFF	TGCGCCAGCAGCTTGGCCAGTCAGGTCACTGAGCAGTTCTTC
TRBV10-3	-	TRBJ2-3	-	CAISDGSYTDTQYF	TGTGCCATCAGTGATGGCAGCTACACAGATACGCAGTATTTT
TRBV27	-	TRBJ1-1	-	CASSAAGLRTEAFF	TGTGCCAGCAGTGCCGCGGGACTCCGCACTGAAGCTTTCTTT
TRBV20-1	TRBD1	TRBJ1-2	-	CSALPTGTGGYTF	TGCAGTGCTTTGCCAACCGGGACAGGCGGCTACACCTTC
TRBV7-9	-	TRBJ2-7	few	CASSFHPGVSPYEQYF	TGTGCCAGCAGCTTTCACCCAGGGGTCTCTCCTTACGAGCAGTACTTC
TRBV13	TRBD1	TRBJ1-2	-	CASSLGTGNYGYTF	TGTGCCAGCAGCTTAGGGACAGGGAACTATGGCTACACCTTC
TRBV14	TRBD1	TRBJ1-2	-	CASSQDRQGAAYGYTF	TGTGCCAGCAGCCAAGACAGACAGGGGGCTGCTTATGGCTACACCTTC